This T cell receptor (beta chain) was found in a study of blood T cells in healthy people across ages. Whole-study findings and limits: Naive T cell percentage by flow cytometry tracked strongly with beta diversity.

The germline CDR1 and CDR2 sequences are DFQATT and SNEGSKA (reference sequence). CDR3 length equals 12 residues. V was clipped by 3 bases and J by 6 bases, with 11 bases between them. A word on this clonotype: Its antigen remains unidentified.

PCR was performed a second time for 7 to 11 cycles using a sample-barcoded 5' primer and a J-beta primer mix. MiXCR was run by TCRdb on the 5' RACE reads, yielding one entry per CDR3 protein. The sample contains roughly 1,500,000 distinct CDR3 sequences, about 32% of which appear only once. This rearrangement joins TRBV20-1 to TRBJ1-2, with no clear D. The sequence derives from a woman in her thirties in good health. Sequencing input: blood. CDR3 DNA: TGCAGTGCTAGCGATGGACGTAATGGCTACACCTTC. It specifies CSASDGRNGYTF.